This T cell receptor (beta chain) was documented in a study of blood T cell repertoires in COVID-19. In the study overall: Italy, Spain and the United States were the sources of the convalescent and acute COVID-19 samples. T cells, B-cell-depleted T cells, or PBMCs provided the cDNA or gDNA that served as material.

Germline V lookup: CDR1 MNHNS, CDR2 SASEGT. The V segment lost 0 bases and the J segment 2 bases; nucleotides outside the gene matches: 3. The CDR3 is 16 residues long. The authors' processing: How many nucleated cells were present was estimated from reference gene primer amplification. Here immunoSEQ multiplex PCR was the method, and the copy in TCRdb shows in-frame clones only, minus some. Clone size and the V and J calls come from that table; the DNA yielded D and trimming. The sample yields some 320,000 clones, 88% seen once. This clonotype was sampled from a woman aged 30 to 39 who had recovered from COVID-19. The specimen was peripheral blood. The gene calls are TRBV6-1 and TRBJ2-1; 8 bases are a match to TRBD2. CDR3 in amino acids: CASSEATSGTYNEQFF. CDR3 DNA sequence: TGTGCCAGCAGTGAAGCTACTAGCGGAACCTACAATGAGCAGTTCTTC.